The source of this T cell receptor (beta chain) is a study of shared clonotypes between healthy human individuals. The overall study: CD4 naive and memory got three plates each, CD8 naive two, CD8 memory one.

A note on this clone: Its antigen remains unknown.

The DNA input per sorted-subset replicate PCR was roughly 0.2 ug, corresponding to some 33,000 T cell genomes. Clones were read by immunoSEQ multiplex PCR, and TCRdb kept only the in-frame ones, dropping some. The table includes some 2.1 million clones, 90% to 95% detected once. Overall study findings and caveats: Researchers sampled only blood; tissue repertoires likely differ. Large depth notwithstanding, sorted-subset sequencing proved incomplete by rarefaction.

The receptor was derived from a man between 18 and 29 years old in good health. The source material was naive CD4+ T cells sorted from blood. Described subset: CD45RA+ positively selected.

This chain's CDR3 is CASSFTTTVMNTEAFF. For the CDR3, the DNA is TGCGCCAGCAGCTTTACCACGACAGTCATGAACACTGAAGCTTTCTTT. V gene TRBV4-1 combines with J gene TRBJ1-1, with a tentative D call TRBD1 (5 bases). There are 16 residues in the CDR3. Germline CDR1 MGHRA, CDR2 YSYEKL. Deletions cut 5 bases from V and 0 bases from J, with 16 bases between.